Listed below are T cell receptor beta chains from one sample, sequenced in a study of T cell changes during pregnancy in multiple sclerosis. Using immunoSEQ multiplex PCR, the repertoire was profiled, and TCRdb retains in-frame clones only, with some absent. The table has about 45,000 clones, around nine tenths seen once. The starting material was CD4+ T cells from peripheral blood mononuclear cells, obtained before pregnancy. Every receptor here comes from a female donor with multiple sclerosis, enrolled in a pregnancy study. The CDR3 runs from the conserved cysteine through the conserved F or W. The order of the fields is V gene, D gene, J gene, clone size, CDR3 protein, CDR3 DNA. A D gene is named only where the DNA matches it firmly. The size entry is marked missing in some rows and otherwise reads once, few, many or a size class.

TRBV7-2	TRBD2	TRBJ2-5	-	CASSPEGLAGETQYF	TGTGCCAGCAGCCCAGAAGGACTAGCGGGGGAGACCCAGTACTTC
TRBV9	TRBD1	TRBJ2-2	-	CASSVSGTANTGELFF	TGTGCCAGCAGCGTTTCCGGGACAGCTAACACCGGGGAGCTGTTTTTT
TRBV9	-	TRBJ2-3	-	CASSVDVRGTWDTQYF	TGTGCCAGCAGCGTAGACGTTAGGGGAACCTGGGATACGCAGTATTTT
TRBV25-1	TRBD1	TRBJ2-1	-	CASGQDRALNEQFF	TGTGCCAGCGGGCAGGACAGGGCTTTGAATGAGCAGTTCTTC
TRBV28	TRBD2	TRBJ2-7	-	CASRRSGRASASEQYF	TGTGCCAGCAGACGAAGCGGGAGGGCCTCCGCCTCCGAGCAGTACTTC
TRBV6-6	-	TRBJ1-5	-	CASSYHRTDSNQPQHF	TGTGCCAGCAGTTACCACCGGACAGATAGCAATCAGCCCCAGCATTTT
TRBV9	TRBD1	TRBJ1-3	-	CASSPGQGANTIYF	TGTGCCAGCAGCCCCGGGCAGGGGGCGAACACCATATATTTT
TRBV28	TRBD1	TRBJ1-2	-	CASSSLGQGGNYGYTF	TGTGCCAGCAGTTCCTTGGGACAGGGGGGGAACTATGGCTACACCTTC
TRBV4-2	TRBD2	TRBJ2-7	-	CASSQYYWEAGGPFGREQYF	TGTGCCAGCAGCCAATATTATTGGGAAGCGGGGGGGCCATTCGGGAGGGAGCAGTACTTC
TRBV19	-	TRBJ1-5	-	CASSLMVRDWVSNQPQHF	TGTGCCAGTAGTCTGATGGTTCGGGATTGGGTTAGCAATCAGCCCCAGCATTTT
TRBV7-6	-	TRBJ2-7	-	CASSLAQSYEQYF	TGTGCCAGCAGCTTAGCACAGTCCTACGAGCAGTACTTC
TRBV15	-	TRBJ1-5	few	CATSSGRQPNQPQHF	TGTGCCACCAGCTCGGGGAGGCAGCCGAATCAGCCCCAGCATTTT
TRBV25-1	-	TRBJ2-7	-	CASSEPGQLYEQYF	TGTGCCAGCAGTGAACCTGGACAGCTCTACGAGCAGTACTTC
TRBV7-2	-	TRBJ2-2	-	CASSLVVNGELFF	TGTGCCAGCAGCTTAGTTGTTAACGGGGAGCTGTTTTTT
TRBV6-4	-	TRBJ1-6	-	CASSQTGWDSPLHF	TGTGCCAGCAGTCAAACAGGGTGGGATTCACCCCTCCACTTT
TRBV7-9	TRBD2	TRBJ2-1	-	CASSLVTGGIQFEQFF	TGTGCCAGCAGCTTAGTGACGGGGGGTATACAATTTGAGCAGTTCTTC
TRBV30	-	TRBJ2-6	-	CAWRGASGVSGANVLTF	TGTGCCTGGAGGGGGGCTAGCGGTGTCTCTGGGGCCAACGTCCTGACTTTC
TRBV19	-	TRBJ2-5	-	CASSIRQSASAQYF	TGTGCCAGTAGTATAAGACAGTCGGCCTCGGCCCAGTACTTC
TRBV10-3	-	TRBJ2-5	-	CAISPEVGGETQYF	TGTGCCATCAGCCCTGAGGTAGGGGGAGAGACCCAGTACTTC